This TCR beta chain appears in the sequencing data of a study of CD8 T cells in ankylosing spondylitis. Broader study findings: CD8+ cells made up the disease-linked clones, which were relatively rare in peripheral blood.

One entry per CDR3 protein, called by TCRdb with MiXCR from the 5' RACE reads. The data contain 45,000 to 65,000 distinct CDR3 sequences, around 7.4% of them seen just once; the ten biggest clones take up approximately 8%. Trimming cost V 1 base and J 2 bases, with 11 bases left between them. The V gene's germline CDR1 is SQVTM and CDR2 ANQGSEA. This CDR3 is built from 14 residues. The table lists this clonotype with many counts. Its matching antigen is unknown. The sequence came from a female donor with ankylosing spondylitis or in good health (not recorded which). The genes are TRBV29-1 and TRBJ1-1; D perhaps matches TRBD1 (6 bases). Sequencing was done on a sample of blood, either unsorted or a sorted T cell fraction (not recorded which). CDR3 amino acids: CSVEGTDLNTEAFF. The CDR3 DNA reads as TGCAGCGTTGAAGGGACAGACCTTAACACTGAAGCTTTCTTT.